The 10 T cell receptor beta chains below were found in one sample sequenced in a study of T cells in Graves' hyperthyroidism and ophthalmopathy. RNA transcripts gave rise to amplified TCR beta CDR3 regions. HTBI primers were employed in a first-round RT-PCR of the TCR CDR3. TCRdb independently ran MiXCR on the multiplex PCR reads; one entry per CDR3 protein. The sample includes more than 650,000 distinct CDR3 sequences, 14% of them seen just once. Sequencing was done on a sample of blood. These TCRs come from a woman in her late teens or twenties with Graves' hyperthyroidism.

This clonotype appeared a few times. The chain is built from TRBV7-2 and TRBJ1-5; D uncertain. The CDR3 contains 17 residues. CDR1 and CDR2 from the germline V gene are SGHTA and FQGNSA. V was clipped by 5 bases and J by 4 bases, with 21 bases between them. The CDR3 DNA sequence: TGTGCCAGCAGCCCATCCTCTGCCGTGTTAGGAAATCAGCCCCAGCATTTT. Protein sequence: CASSPSSAVLGNQPQHF.

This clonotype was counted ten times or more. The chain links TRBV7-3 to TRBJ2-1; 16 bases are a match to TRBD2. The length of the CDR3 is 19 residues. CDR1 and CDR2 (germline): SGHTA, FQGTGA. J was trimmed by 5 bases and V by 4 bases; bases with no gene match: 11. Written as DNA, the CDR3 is TGTGCCAGCAGCTCTCCGGGACTAGCGGGAGGGCCAGCGGACAATGAGCAGTTCTTC. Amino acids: CASSSPGLAGGPADNEQFF.

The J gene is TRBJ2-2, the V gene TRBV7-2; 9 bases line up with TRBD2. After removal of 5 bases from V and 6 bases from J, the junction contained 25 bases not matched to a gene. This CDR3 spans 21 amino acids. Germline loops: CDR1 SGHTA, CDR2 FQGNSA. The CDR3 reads CASSPALGQSSREGHSGELFF. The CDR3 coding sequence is TGTGCCAGCAGCCCTGCCTTAGGACAGTCTTCGCGGGAGGGTCACTCCGGGGAGCTGTTTTTT.

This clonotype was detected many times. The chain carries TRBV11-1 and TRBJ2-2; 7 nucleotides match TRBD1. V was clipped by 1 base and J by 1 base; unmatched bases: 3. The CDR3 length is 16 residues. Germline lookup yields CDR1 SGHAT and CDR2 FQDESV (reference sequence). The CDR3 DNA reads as TGTGCCAGCAGCTTAGAGTGGACAGGGAACACCGGGGAGCTGTTTTTT. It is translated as CASSLEWTGNTGELFF.

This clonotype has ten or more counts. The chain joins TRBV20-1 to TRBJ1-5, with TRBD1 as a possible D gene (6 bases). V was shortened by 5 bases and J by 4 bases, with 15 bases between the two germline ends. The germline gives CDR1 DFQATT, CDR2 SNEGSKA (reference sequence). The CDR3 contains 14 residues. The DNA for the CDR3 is TGCAGTGCTCTGAGTGGGGGGGCTAATCAGCCCCAGCATTTT. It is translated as CSALSGGANQPQHF.

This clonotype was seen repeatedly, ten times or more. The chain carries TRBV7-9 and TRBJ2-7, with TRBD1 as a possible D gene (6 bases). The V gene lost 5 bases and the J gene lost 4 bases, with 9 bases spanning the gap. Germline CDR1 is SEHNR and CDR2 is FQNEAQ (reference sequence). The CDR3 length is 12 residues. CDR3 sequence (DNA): TGTGCCAGCAGCGGGGGCGTATACGAGCAGTACTTC. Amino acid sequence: CASSGGVYEQYF.

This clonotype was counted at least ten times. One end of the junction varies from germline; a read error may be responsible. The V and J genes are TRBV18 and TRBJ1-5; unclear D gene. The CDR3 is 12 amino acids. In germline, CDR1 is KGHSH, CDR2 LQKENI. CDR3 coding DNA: TGTACCAGCTCACCTGGCATCCAGCCCCAGCATTTT. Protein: CTSSPGIQPQHF.

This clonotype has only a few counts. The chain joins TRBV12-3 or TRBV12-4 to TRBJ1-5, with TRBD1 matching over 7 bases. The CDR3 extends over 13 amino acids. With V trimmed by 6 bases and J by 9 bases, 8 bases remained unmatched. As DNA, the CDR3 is TGTGCCAGCAGCCGACAGGGTGCGGGGCCCCAGCATTTT. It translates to CASSRQGAGPQHF.

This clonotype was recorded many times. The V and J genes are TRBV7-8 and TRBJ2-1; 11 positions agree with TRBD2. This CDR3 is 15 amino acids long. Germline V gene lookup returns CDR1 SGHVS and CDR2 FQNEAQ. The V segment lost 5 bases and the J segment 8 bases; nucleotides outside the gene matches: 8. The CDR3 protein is CASSTPLAGEHEQFF. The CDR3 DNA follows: TGTGCCAGCAGCACCCCACTAGCGGGAGAGCATGAGCAGTTCTTC.

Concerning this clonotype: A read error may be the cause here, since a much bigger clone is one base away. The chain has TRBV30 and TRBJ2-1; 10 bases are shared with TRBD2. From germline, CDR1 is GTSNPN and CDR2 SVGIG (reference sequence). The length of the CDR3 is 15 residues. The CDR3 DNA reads TGTGCCTGGAGGAGAGCGGGAGGGCCAAACAATAAGCAGTTCTTC. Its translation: CAWRRAGGPNNKQFF.